This T cell receptor beta chain came from a study of tumor and adjacent non-tumor tissue in lung cancer. Study details: There were 11 to 13 adenocarcinoma, 2 squamous cell carcinoma and 1 small cell lung cancer cases.

Findings and limits, study-wide: Tumor repertoires had a smaller top 100 clone share than normal lung.

The CDR3 runs to 13 residues. The template was RNA from unsorted bulk tissue. The library came from three nested PCR rounds adapted from ARM-PCR protocols. TCRdb used MiXCR to reprocess the multiplex PCR reads, holding one entry per CDR3 protein. The table records tens of thousands of distinct CDR3 sequences, around 64% of them present only once. Comments on this clonotype: The antigen is unknown. A read error may produce the germline difference seen at one junction end.

Sequenced: lung tumor tissue. The chain employs TRBV12-3 or TRBV12-4 and TRBJ2-7, with D perhaps matching TRBD2 (6 bases). The clonotype comes from a man aged 60 to 69 with non-small cell lung cancer. The chain's CDR3 is CTSSQGLSYEQYF. The DNA for the CDR3 is TGTACCAGCAGTCAGGGACTTTCCTACGAGCAGTACTTC.